The clone carrying this T cell receptor beta chain is a singleton in its sample. Generated by immunoSEQ multiplex PCR, the TCRdb table keeps only in-frame clones and is missing some. The sample records about 57,000 clones, around 90% being singletons. V was trimmed by 0 bases and J by 0 bases, leaving 8 bases between them. The germline CDR1 and CDR2 sequences are LGHNA and YSLEER. The CDR3 length is 15 residues. This sample was taken from a study of graft-versus-host responses after intestinal transplantation. The genes are TRBV4-3 and TRBJ1-2, with unresolved D. This specimen consisted of PBMCs, obtained 26 days after transplant. The sequence derives from a human patient who received an intestinal transplant, so some T cells may come from the graft donor. DNA for the CDR3: TGCGCCAGCAGCCAAGATCCAGGCACTAACTATGGCTACACCTTC. Its translation: CASSQDPGTNYGYTF.